This T cell receptor (beta chain) emerged from a study of blood T cell repertoires in COVID-19. Clones were read by immunoSEQ multiplex PCR, and TCRdb kept only the in-frame ones, dropping some. The sample lists 300,000 to 400,000 clones, approximately 90% occurring once. This clonotype was sampled from a man under 40 with COVID-19, enrolled during active disease. Sequencing was performed on peripheral blood.

CDR3 bases: TGTGCCAGCTCATCCGGGACAGGGGGCGCGACTACAGGCTATGGCTACACCTTC. As protein: CASSSGTGGATTGYGYTF. The chain employs TRBV18 and TRBJ1-2, with TRBD1 identical over 12 bases. The CDR3 has 18 amino acids. Trimming took 5 bases from V and 4 from J; bases not matched to a gene: 14. Germline V gene lookup returns CDR1 KGHSH and CDR2 LQKENI.